This T cell receptor (beta chain) originates from a study of immune reconstitution after stem cell transplant in scleroderma. TCRdb called the RT-PCR reads again in MiXCR, with one record for every CDR3 protein. This sample has around 6,000 distinct CDR3 sequences; 7.5% to 9% occur once, and the top ten carry around a tenth. In its sample, this clonotype is medium-sized (0.01 to 0.1%). The clonotype originates from a male donor with systemic sclerosis. The sample here was taken before or after autologous hematopoietic stem cell transplantation (not recorded which).

CDR3 DNA: TGTGCCAGCAGCGCCGACAGGGACACAGATACGCAGTATTTT. Its translation is CASSADRDTDTQYF. This chain uses TRBV7-3 with TRBJ2-3; 7 positions match TRBD1. In germline, CDR1 is SGHTA, CDR2 FQGTGA. CDR3 length: 14 residues. The J segment lost 2 bases and the V segment lost 5 bases, leaving 4 bases of the junction unmatched. The variable domain in full, with the rest retrieved from reference TRBV7-3 and TRBJ2-3, is GAGVSQTPSNKVTEKGKYVELRCDPISGHTALYWYRQSLGQGPEFLIYFQGTGAADDSGLPNDRFFAVRPEGSVSTLKIQRTERGDSAVYLCASSADRDTDTQYFGPGTRLTVL.